The 13 T cell receptor beta chains in this list originate from one sample, sequenced in a study of shared clonotypes between healthy human individuals. Clones were read by immunoSEQ multiplex PCR, and TCRdb kept only the in-frame ones, dropping some. The table lists 1,400,000 or so clones, 98% of them singletons. Sequencing used naive CD4+ T cells sorted from blood. Documented subset: CD45RA+ positively selected. The receptor source for this set is a man aged 25-45 years in good health.

This chain uses TRBV6-5 with TRBJ1-2; 9 bases match TRBD1. The V and J ends lost 4 bases and 6 bases, in that order; junction bases with no gene match: 9. CDR1 and CDR2 (germline): MNHEY, SVGAGI. CDR3 length: 15 residues. CDR3 in DNA: TGTGCCAGCAGTTTTAATCCGGGACAGGGTAATGGCTACACCTTC. Protein product: CASSFNPGQGNGYTF.

The rearrangement joins TRBV2 to TRBJ2-3; possible D gene TRBD2, 5 bases. The CDR3 runs 12 residues. Germline V gene data show CDR1 as SNHLY and CDR2 as FYNNEI. Trimming removed 6 bases at V and 5 bases at J, with 9 bases between. CDR3 sequence (DNA): TGTGCCAGCAGGGACTGGAGAGATACGCAGTATTTT. It yields the protein CASRDWRDTQYF.

The CDR3 nucleotides are TGTGCCAGCGGAGGCCCGGAAGCCTACGAGCAGTACTTC. Translating gives CASGGPEAYEQYF. The chain is built from TRBV18 and TRBJ2-7; D is perhaps TRBD2 (5 bases). The CDR3 consists of 13 residues. Germline loops: CDR1 KGHSH, CDR2 LQKENI. V was clipped by 8 bases and J by 2 bases, with 13 bases between them.

The chain is built from TRBV5-1 and TRBJ2-3; D may be TRBD1 or TRBD2 (5 bases each). V shed 4 bases and J shed 3 bases, with 18 bases lying between them. The CDR3 consists of 16 residues. Germline-derived CDR1 and CDR2 are SGHRS and YFSETQ. The CDR3 DNA is TGCGCCAGCAGCCCGCGGGCAGGGAGAGGAACAGATACGCAGTATTTT. It codes for CASSPRAGRGTDTQYF.

This clone occurred a few times. This CDR3 is also generated by other DNA sequences in the sample. CDR3 coding DNA: TGTGCCAGCAGCTTAGGAAGCTCTGGGGCCAACGTCCTGACTTTC. This gives the protein CASSLGSSGANVLTF. The genes are TRBV5-8 and TRBJ2-6; D unclear. CDR3 length: 15 residues. V was trimmed by 2 bases and J by 0 bases, leaving 6 bases between them. The germline CDR1 and CDR2 sequences are SGHTS and YDEGEE. The full variable domain, its missing parts supplied by reference TRBV5-8 and TRBJ2-6, is EAGVTQSPTHLIKTRGQQATLRCSPISGHTSVYWYQQALGLGLQFLLWYDEGEERNRGNFPPRFSGRQFPNYSSELNVNALELEDSALYLCASSLGSSGANVLTFGAGSRLTVL.

The gene calls are TRBV19 and TRBJ1-2, with D uncertain. Germline-derived CDR1 and CDR2 are LNHDA and SQIVND (reference sequence). The V gene lost 1 base and the J gene lost 6 bases, with 12 bases spanning the gap. There are 14 residues in the CDR3. Here the CDR3 reads CASSIVWAGHGYTF. The CDR3 coding sequence is TGTGCCAGTAGTATAGTATGGGCAGGACATGGCTACACCTTC. The full variable domain, in which reference TRBV19 and TRBJ1-2 provide the parts outside the CDR3, is DGGITQSPKYLFRKEGQNVTLSCEQNLNHDAMYWYRQDPGQGLRLIYYSQIVNDFQKGDIAEGYSVSREKKESFPLTVTSAQKNPTAFYLCASSIVWAGHGYTFGSGTRLTVV.

This rearrangement joins TRBV5-1 to TRBJ2-2; TRBD2 agrees at 7 bases. V lost 6 bases, J lost 5 bases, and 16 bases stayed unmatched. Germline values: CDR1 SGHRS, CDR2 YFSETQ. The CDR3 runs 17 residues. CDR3 sequence: CASTPREGIGKTGELFF. Here the CDR3 DNA reads TGCGCCAGCACCCCTAGGGAGGGCATCGGGAAGACCGGGGAGCTGTTTTTT.

The chain employs TRBV6-5 and TRBJ2-7, with D perhaps matching TRBD1 (6 bases). In germline, CDR1 is MNHEY, CDR2 SVGAGI. The CDR3 has 16 amino acids. Trimming removed 2 bases from V and 0 bases from J, with 14 bases in between. The CDR3 loop is CASSYKTGFSSYEQYF. The CDR3 nucleotides are TGTGCCAGCAGTTACAAGACAGGCTTCAGCTCCTACGAGCAGTACTTC.

The rearrangement links TRBV19 to TRBJ2-7; D gene unclear. V was trimmed by 1 base and J by 2 bases, leaving 6 bases between them. This CDR3 spans 13 amino acids. In germline, CDR1 is LNHDA, CDR2 SQIVND (reference sequence). CDR3 coding DNA: TGTGCCAGTAGTATAGCTACTCCCTACGAGCAGTACTTC. Its translation is CASSIATPYEQYF. Drawing the rest from reference TRBV19 and TRBJ2-7, the complete variable domain is DGGITQSPKYLFRKEGQNVTLSCEQNLNHDAMYWYRQDPGQGLRLIYYSQIVNDFQKGDIAEGYSVSREKKESFPLTVTSAQKNPTAFYLCASSIATPYEQYFGPGTRLTVT.

This rearrangement joins TRBV6-5 to TRBJ1-1, with 7 bases fitting TRBD1. The CDR3 extends over 14 amino acids. Trimming removed 6 bases from V and 1 base from J; junction bases left unmatched: 5. Germline-derived CDR1 and CDR2 are MNHEY and SVGAGI. The chain's CDR3 is CASRNRGGNTEAFF. The CDR3 coding sequence is TGTGCCAGCAGAAACAGGGGTGGGAACACTGAAGCTTTCTTT.

V gene TRBV2 combines with J gene TRBJ2-3; D is unresolved. Germline values: CDR1 SNHLY, CDR2 FYNNEI. There are 14 residues in the CDR3. V was cut by 7 bases and J by 1 base, with 12 bases left in between. CDR3 amino acids: CASIRTEGTDTQYF. CDR3 sequence (DNA): TGTGCCAGCATACGCACGGAAGGCACAGATACGCAGTATTTT.

This chain joins TRBV7-8 and TRBJ1-4; D is unresolved. Germline V gene data show CDR1 as SGHVS and CDR2 as FQNEAQ. Trimming took 3 bases from V and 0 from J, leaving 14 bases between them. The CDR3 is 17 amino acids. As DNA, the CDR3 is TGTGCCAGCAGCTTTTCGGACCTAGGCGCAACTAATGAAAAACTGTTTTTT. It specifies CASSFSDLGATNEKLFF.

V is TRBV18 and J is TRBJ2-3; D could derive from TRBD1 or TRBD2 (6 bases each). CDR3 length: 15 amino acids. Germline loops: CDR1 KGHSH, CDR2 LQKENI. Trimming shortened V by 3 bases and J by 4 bases, and 14 bases separated the two germline ends. The CDR3 DNA sequence: TGTGCCAGCTCACCGCTGGGGGGCGCGGCAGATACGCAGTATTTT. Protein: CASSPLGGAADTQYF.